The 2 T cell receptor beta chains listed next were all sequenced from one sample in a study of CD8 T cells in Susac syndrome. Reverse transcription of roughly 0.45 to 1 ug RNA was performed with random hexamers. TCRdb fed the immunoSEQ multiplex PCR reads into MiXCR, producing one record per CDR3 protein. Altogether some 110,000 distinct CDR3 sequences are present, roughly 94% being singletons, with the ten largest covering 0.25% to 0.3%. Sequencing was carried out using CD8+ T cells from PBMCs. The receptors derive from a human donor with Susac syndrome.

This clonotype was seen once. The chain carries TRBV20-1 and TRBJ2-3, with D unclear. The CDR3 has 14 residues. V gave up 2 bases and J gave up 4 bases, with 13 bases separating them. The germline CDR1 and CDR2 sequences are DFQATT and SNEGSKA (reference sequence). CDR3: CSARIANFADTQYF. The CDR3 nucleotides read TGCAGTGCTAGAATTGCTAACTTCGCAGATACGCAGTATTTT.

The gene calls are TRBV29-1 and TRBJ2-7; the D call may be TRBD1 or TRBD2 (5 bases each). V gave up 2 bases and J gave up 2 bases, with 16 bases separating them. The CDR3 extends over 15 amino acids. Germline CDR1 reads SQVTM; CDR2 reads ANQGSEA. Written as DNA, the CDR3 is TGCAGCGTTGAAAGTCCCCACAGAGGGGCCTACGAGCAGTACTTC. It specifies CSVESPHRGAYEQYF.